A single sample gave rise to the 14 T cell receptor beta chains below, sequenced in a study of T cell changes during pregnancy in multiple sclerosis. The assay was immunoSEQ multiplex PCR, and TCRdb's table has in-frame clones only and misses some. Here the sample spans 60,000 or so clones, nearly 95% being singletons. The sequences come from peripheral blood, collected in the first trimester of pregnancy. The receptors were sampled from a female donor with multiple sclerosis, enrolled in a pregnancy study.

The chain combines TRBV7-6 with TRBJ2-1; 9 bases agree with TRBD1. The CDR3 extends over 14 amino acids. J lost 7 bases, V lost 5 bases, and 6 bases had no gene match. The V gene's germline CDR1 is SGHVS and CDR2 FNYEAQ. CDR3 nucleotide sequence: TGTGCCAGCAGCCGGGACAGGGCAAGGAATGAGCAGTTCTTC. This encodes CASSRDRARNEQFF.

This clone was seen just once. This sequence joins TRBV7-2 and TRBJ1-1; weak D call: TRBD1 (5 bases). The CDR3 loop spans 15 amino acids. The V gene lost 4 bases and the J gene lost 4 bases, with 16 bases spanning the gap. Germline CDR1 SGHTA, CDR2 FQGNSA. The CDR3 sequence is CASSSSRVAITEAFF. The CDR3 nucleotides read TGTGCCAGCAGCTCCAGCAGGGTTGCGATCACTGAAGCTTTCTTT.

The V gene is TRBV7-3, the J gene TRBJ1-2; D unresolved. Germline V gives CDR1 SGHTA, CDR2 FQGTGA. This CDR3 is built from 18 residues. V lost 2 bases, J lost 1 base, and 20 bases lay in between. In nucleotides, the CDR3 is TGTGCCAGCAGCTTATCGGCGGGGTCTTTGGGCGGTAACTATGGCTACACCTTC. It translates to CASSLSAGSLGGNYGYTF.

The J gene is TRBJ1-5, the V gene TRBV5-6; the D gene is possibly TRBD1 (5 bases). This CDR3 contains 16 residues. The V and J ends lost 4 bases and 4 bases respectively, with 18 bases between them. Germline CDR1 is SGHDT and CDR2 is YYEEEE. This chain's CDR3 is CASSATSGGWNQPQHF. In DNA form, the CDR3 reads TGTGCCAGCAGCGCAACATCTGGGGGGTGGAATCAGCCCCAGCATTTT.

The gene calls are TRBV18 and TRBJ1-1; the D gene is possibly TRBD1 (5 bases). Germline V lookup: CDR1 KGHSH, CDR2 LQKENI. The CDR3 has 15 amino acids. The ends were cut back, 1 base at V and 4 bases at J, with 13 bases in the middle. As DNA, the CDR3 is TGTGCCAGCTCACCACTAGGAGGGGAGAGCACTGAAGCTTTCTTT. Amino acids: CASSPLGGESTEAFF.

The chain combines TRBV2 with TRBJ1-4, with 9 bases that match TRBD1. V was pared by 6 bases and J by 8 bases, with 7 bases of the junction left unmatched. The CDR3 consists of 14 residues. CDR1 and CDR2 (germline): SNHLY, FYNNEI. The CDR3 sequence is CASRITGGWEKLFF. The DNA for the CDR3 is TGTGCCAGCAGGATTACAGGGGGCTGGGAAAAACTGTTTTTT.

This clone was seen only a few times. The V call is TRBV6-6, the J call TRBJ1-2, with D possibly being TRBD1 (5 bases). Germline-derived CDR1 and CDR2 are MNHNY and SVGAGI (reference sequence). The length of the CDR3 is 12 residues. V was clipped by 7 bases and J by 6 bases, with 12 bases between them. Here the CDR3 DNA reads TGTGCCAGCACCGGGGGGGAGGATGGCTACACCTTC. Protein: CASTGGEDGYTF.

The gene calls are TRBV18 and TRBJ2-7; 8 bases match TRBD1. The junction had 18 bases not matched to a gene; V was cut back by 5 bases and J by 12 bases. In germline, CDR1 is KGHSH, CDR2 LQKENI. The CDR3 runs 15 residues. The CDR3 loop reads CASSTLPGQALGWYF. The CDR3 region has the DNA TGTGCCAGCTCAACACTACCGGGACAGGCCCTCGGGTGGTACTTC.

The chain combines TRBV27 with TRBJ1-2; 10 bases agree with TRBD1. The J segment lost 8 bases and the V segment lost 3 bases, leaving 9 bases of the junction unmatched. This CDR3 spans 15 amino acids. Germline loops: CDR1 MNHEY, CDR2 SMNVEV (reference sequence). The CDR3 DNA sequence: TGTGCCAGCAGTTTGGGCATGACAGGGGGCGAGGGCTACACCTTC. This codes for CASSLGMTGGEGYTF.

The chain is built from TRBV7-2 and TRBJ2-1, with D unclear. The germline V gene encodes CDR1 SGHTA and CDR2 FQGNSA. V was shortened by 5 bases and J by 4 bases, with 6 bases between the two germline ends. There are 12 residues in the CDR3. CDR3 protein: CASSVEYNEQFF. The CDR3 DNA sequence: TGTGCCAGCAGCGTTGAGTACAATGAGCAGTTCTTC.

On this clone itself: A junction end diverges from the germline sequence, so it may reflect a read error. The chain links TRBV27 to TRBJ1-2; 9 positions agree with TRBD1. The CDR3 loop spans 16 amino acids. Germline V gene sequence: CDR1 MNHEY, CDR2 SMNVEV (reference sequence). The CDR3 spells CASSTIGGTGNYGHTF. CDR3 coding DNA: TGTGCCAGCAGTACTATCGGGGGGACAGGGAACTATGGCCACACCTTC.

This chain uses TRBV28 with TRBJ2-3, with 8 nucleotides matching TRBD2. The CDR3 contains 22 residues. With V trimmed by 7 bases and J by 2 bases, 29 bases remained unmatched. Per germline, CDR1 MDHEN and CDR2 SYDVKM. CDR3 in DNA: TGTGCCAGCAAATACCTTACCCCCGGAAAACGGGGAAGCGGGGGACCCACAGATACGCAGTATTTT. Amino acids: CASKYLTPGKRGSGGPTDTQYF.

The chain is built from TRBV10-3 and TRBJ1-1; 10 bases agree with TRBD1. V shed 0 bases and J 4 bases; nucleotides not matched to a gene: 2. Germline loops: CDR1 ENHRY, CDR2 SYGVKD. This CDR3 has 15 amino acids. CDR3 DNA sequence: TGTGCCATCAGTGAGTCGGGACAGGGGTTCACTGAAGCTTTCTTT. It translates to CAISESGQGFTEAFF.

The chain couples TRBV19 to TRBJ1-5, with 7 bases that match TRBD1. Losses at the gene ends were 7 bases for V and 5 bases for J; bases not matched to a gene: 8. Germline V gene data show CDR1 as LNHDA and CDR2 as SQIVND (reference sequence). This CDR3 is 14 amino acids long. The CDR3 spells CASKTNRGHQPQHF. DNA of the CDR3: TGTGCCAGTAAGACTAACAGGGGTCATCAGCCCCAGCATTTT.